This T cell receptor (beta chain) was sequenced in a study of shared clonotypes between healthy human individuals (dated by TCRdb to 2020 to 2021). Looking at the study overall: Two women and a few men aged 18 to 49 years were included in the cohort. For each donor, CD4 naive and CD4 memory were each run on three plates, CD8 naive on two plates, and CD8 memory on one plate. Blood TCR repertoires of a handful of healthy adults were deeply sequenced to estimate repertoire size and the extent of clonotype sharing between individuals. Different laboratories and diverse techniques were used to prepare libraries and sequence TCR repertoires, to increase sequencing depth and limit assay-specific biases. Each donor's leukapheresis produced roughly between about 0.8 and 8.9 billion PBMCs. Points the paper makes about the study in general: Compared with non-shared clonotypes, clonotypes shared by all four sorted-subset donors had higher generation probabilities. Larger estimated clonotype richness was generally found for naive subsets than for memory subsets. Only blood was sampled, and tissue TCR repertoires likely differ from those in blood. Pairwise subsampling led to the expectation that sequencing depth would affect the degree of clonotype sharing among donors. Approximately 5% of naive CD4, 3% to 4% of naive CD8, roughly 2.5% of memory CD4, and around 0.4% of memory CD8 clonotypes were shared across several donors. Because the study included a small number of donors, the genetic and exposure-history diversity represented was limited. Rarefaction of sorted-subset datasets indicated incomplete sequencing despite the large sequencing depth.

The germline V gene encodes CDR1 MNHNS and CDR2 SASEGT. Taken from cysteine to phenylalanine, the CDR3 has 15 residues. The kept DNA is CDR3 alone, 45 bases in frame from the first base. V lost 2 bases and J lost 1 base, and the count of bases not matched to a germline gene is 3. Comments on this clone: Its antigen is still unknown. No much larger clone exists at a distance of one base, and base qualities are not known. Different DNA sequences within this sample yield the same CDR3.

CD8 naive samples were obtained by positive selection for CCR7 among CD45RO-negative cells, yielding a CD45RA+CCR7+ population from which TemRA cells were excluded. The donors were healthy, HIV-negative adults with no recently reported acute infections or vaccinations. Every donor was a Caucasian adult living in Nashville, Tennessee, USA. After blood collection by leukapheresis, PBMCs were isolated using Ficoll-Histopaque density gradient centrifugation and then cryopreserved in the vapor phase of liquid nitrogen. Purity and quantity of every magnetically sorted T cell population were checked by analytical flow cytometry. Genomic DNA was isolated from each sorted fraction and quantified by UV absorbance on a Nanodrop 2000c. Using the deep immunoSEQ assay, TCR CDR3 regions were amplified from genomic DNA by multiplex PCR. Genomic DNA extracted from each cell subset was distributed evenly over all wells of several immunoSEQ 96-well plates, and each plate served as one replicate. Each replicate PCR for sorted subsets received about 220 ng genomic DNA, equal to about 30,000 T cell genomes. Purified libraries were measured with a Qubit 3.0 fluorometer, size-checked on a Bioanalyzer 2100, and measured again with the KAPA Library Quantification kit. A separate single-read 150-cycle Illumina NextSeq 550 flow cell was used to sequence each immunoSEQ 96-well plate. Per the original workflow: Because the immunoSEQ output included only junctional sequences and no quality scores, the filtering could not be the same as the filtering used for full-length reads. To assign V/J genes and CDR3, sequences were annotated against IMGT germline references using PyIR, a Python wrapper for IgBLAST v1.9. Reads were removed for weak V/J assignments (E-value above 1e-6), missing CDR3, stop codons, out-of-frame junctions, or ambiguous translated residues. A V3J clonotype was defined by an identical inferred V gene, J gene, and CDR3 amino acid sequence. Percentage overlap between repertoires was calculated by dividing the number of shared unique clonotypes by the size of the smaller repertoire. Three approaches were used to assess repertoire richness: RTK rarefaction, the Chao1 estimator, and Recon v2.1 estimates of unobserved clonotypes. Generation probabilities were computed with OLGA for all TCRbeta clonotypes obtained by the gDNA method from a few donors. Not all clones reach the TCRdb copy of this immuneACCESS table, which keeps in-frame sequences only. Checked studies attribute under half of the gap to unresolved V genes and leave the rest unexplained. The V and J calls and clone size come from that table; D and trimming were worked out from the DNA. The sample yields millions of clones; about 95% were counted once. The ten top clones hold 0.85% to 1.2% of the sample.

Recombination linked TRBV6-1 to TRBJ2-7, and 9 bases in between align with TRBD2. The sequencing sample was made of naive CD8+ T cells sorted from blood. This specimen's cell subset or site label, interpreted: CD45RA+CCR7+. This TCR derives from a man aged 18 to 29 in good health. The nucleotides are TGTGCCAGCAGTGAATTGCTAGCGGGGTCCTACGAGCAGTACTTC. Its protein reads: CASSELLAGSYEQYF.